The T cell receptor (beta chain) under discussion was sequenced for a study of T cell repertoires in cytomegalovirus infection. About the study: Indicated by public TCR beta signatures were CMV infection and matching HLA type.

General study results and limits: HLA-C-restricted CMV-specific TCR beta clonotypes prevailed in the ex vivo response. CMV carriers with the relevant HLA were identified by cumulative public TCR beta family frequency.

As for this clonotype: Its specificity is unknown.

TCRdb re-called the reads through MiXCR, storing one row per CDR3 protein. Among just over 150,000 distinct CDR3 sequences, about 25% were seen once, and the ten largest hold around 9.9%. Sequencing was performed on PBMCs. The sequence came from a human donor in good health (CMV status not recorded). Some clones in this sample may be carry-over from other donors' samples.

Here the CDR3 reads CSARDVTSGGLGEQFF. DNA of the CDR3: TGCAGTGCTAGAGATGTGACTAGCGGGGGATTAGGTGAGCAGTTCTTC. The chain combines TRBV20-1 with TRBJ2-1; TRBD2 aligns across 12 bases. The CDR3 spans 16 residues. Looked up from germline, CDR1 is DFQATT and CDR2 is SNEGSKA (reference sequence). Losses at the gene ends were 0 bases for V and 9 bases for J; bases not matched to a gene: 9.